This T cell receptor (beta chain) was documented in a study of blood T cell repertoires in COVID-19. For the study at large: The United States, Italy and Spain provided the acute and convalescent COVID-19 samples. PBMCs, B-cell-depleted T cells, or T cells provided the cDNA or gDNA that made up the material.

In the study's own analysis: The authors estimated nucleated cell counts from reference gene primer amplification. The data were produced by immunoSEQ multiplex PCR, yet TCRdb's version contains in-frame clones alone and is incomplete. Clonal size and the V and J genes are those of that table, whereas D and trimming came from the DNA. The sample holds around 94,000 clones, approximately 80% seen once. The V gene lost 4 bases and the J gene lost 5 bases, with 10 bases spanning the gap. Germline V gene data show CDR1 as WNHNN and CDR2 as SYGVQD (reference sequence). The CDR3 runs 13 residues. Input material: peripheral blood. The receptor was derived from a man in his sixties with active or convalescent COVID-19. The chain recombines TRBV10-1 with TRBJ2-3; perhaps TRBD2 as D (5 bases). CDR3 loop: CASSAGYGDTQYF. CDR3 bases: TGCGCCAGCAGTGCGGGATACGGAGATACGCAGTATTTT.